The sequence of this TCR beta chain was determined in a study of cytomegalovirus exposure and HLA in healthy donors. General study points: The records held CMV serostatus as the only immune exposure information. Later analysis reportedly placed an Asian-associated ancestry cluster below the approximately 650-donor mean in N-insertions. A later analysis linked a missense variant in DCLRE1C to the trimming of TCR beta V and J genes.

Regarding this clone: Its antigen is unknown.

Germline V CDR1 and CDR2: SGHRS, YFSETQ. CDR3 length: 14 residues. Between the trimmed V and J ends, which lost 1 base and 3 bases, there was a span of 11 bases. It was with 60 Vbeta and 13 Jbeta primers that the PCR ran. This table comes from immunoSEQ multiplex PCR, and its TCRdb copy is limited to in-frame clones, with some not included. The sample contains over 110,000 clones, 82% of which appear only once. This cohort consisted of healthy bone marrow donors. The V call is TRBV5-1, the J call TRBJ2-7; maybe TRBD2 (5 bases). Material for sequencing was PBMCs. The clonotype originates from a woman in her fifties or sixties in good health and CMV-seropositive. The CDR3 loop is CASSLLEDGYEQYF. CDR3 coding DNA: TGCGCCAGCAGCTTGTTGGAGGACGGCTACGAGCAGTACTTC.